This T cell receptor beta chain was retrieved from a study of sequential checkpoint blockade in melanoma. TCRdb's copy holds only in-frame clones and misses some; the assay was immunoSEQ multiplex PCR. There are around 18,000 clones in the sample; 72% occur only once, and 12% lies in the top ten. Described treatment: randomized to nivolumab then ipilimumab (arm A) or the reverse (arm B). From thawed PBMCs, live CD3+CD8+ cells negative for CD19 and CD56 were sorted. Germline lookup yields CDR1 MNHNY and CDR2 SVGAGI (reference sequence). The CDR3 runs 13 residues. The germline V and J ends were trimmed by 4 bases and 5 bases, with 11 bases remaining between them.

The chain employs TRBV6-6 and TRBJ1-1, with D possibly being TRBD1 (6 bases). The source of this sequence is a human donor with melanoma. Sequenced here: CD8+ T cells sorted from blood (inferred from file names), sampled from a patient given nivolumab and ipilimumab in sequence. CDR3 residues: CASSLKGGTEAFF. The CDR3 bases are TGTGCCAGCAGTTTAAAGGGGGGGACTGAAGCTTTCTTT.